This T cell receptor (beta chain) derives from a study of T cell responses to AZD1222 COVID-19 vaccine (TCRdb year 2021). General notes on the study: AZD1222 recipients with second doses at about 4 weeks or about 12 weeks were pooled, because spike-specific TCR depth and breadth did not differ between schedules. A total of around 240 trial participants underwent TCR sequencing, of whom approximately 200 had received two doses of AZD1222 and around 25 had received two doses of the MenACWY control vaccine. Trial participants were enrolled by age into subgroups of 18-55, 56-69 and 70-plus years, and around 150, 28 and 57 TCR-sequenced participants, respectively, were included in these subgroups.

CDR3 length: 16 amino acids, cysteine to phenylalanine. The sequence is cut down to CDR3 DNA, 48 bases in frame from base 1. Trimming takes 3 bases off V and 6 bases off J; junction bases not matched to a gene: 8. CDR1 and CDR2, looked up from the germline V gene (reference sequence), are LNHDA and SQIVND. On this clone: Its antigen specificity is not known. No much larger clonotype is one base removed from it; base qualities were not supplied.

Per the publication, the time point label means: baseline before first vaccination. The vaccinee samples were drawn from two UK trials, COV001 and COV002, one of which was a single-blind randomized controlled phase 2/3 trial testing AZD1222 (ChAdOx1 nCoV-19) in healthy adults. For TCRbeta chain sequencing, PBMC samples were collected from trial participants at day 0 and at day 28 after the second dose. The CDR3 regions of human TCRbeta chains were analyzed by immunosequencing. The authors processed their data as follows. TCRs in the repertoires were matched against a reference library of SARS-CoV-2-specific TCRs that had been generated with the MIRA antigen-specificity platform. Breadth was defined as the fraction of unique TCRs that were SARS-CoV-2-associated. Depth was defined as the fraction of total T cells that were SARS-CoV-2-associated. Each spike-specific TCR was assigned to its reactive spike region and to a CD4 or CD8 class using the MIRA data. Log10-transformed breadth and depth values were compared by one-way ANOVA with Sidak's multiple comparisons tests. The immuneACCESS repertoire file appears here via TCRdb, limited to in-frame rearrangements. These files lack a portion of the clones; in checked studies, under half of the deficit traces to unresolved V genes, and the cause of the others is not known. V and J calls and clone size come straight from that table; D and trimming were deduced from the DNA. Present in this sample are 150,000 or so clones, about 91% of which were seen just once. About 1.5% of the sample is in the top ten clones.

Broad study findings and their caveats: Vaccine-associated CD4 TCRs spanned the whole spike protein, with dominant responses in regions 160-218 and 743-854. Only six or seven AZD1222 recipients were SARS-CoV-2 seropositive at baseline, limiting conclusions about previously exposed vaccinees. Participants were mostly white British and included more females than males, and it was suggested by the authors that clonal diversity may have been underestimated. No day 14 peak-response samples were available, so repertoires were characterized only after the peak T cell response. Reportedly, almost half of the unique spike-specific TCRs recognized epitopes lying outside the regions that are mutated in the B.1.351 and B.1.1.7 variants. After two AZD1222 doses, both the breadth and the depth of spike-specific TCRs were significantly higher than at day 0 and than in MenACWY recipients. In the small 56-69-year group, the increase in depth fell short of significance, most likely because of low power.

The sample in question was peripheral blood, obtained on day 0 of AZD1222 vaccination. The chain employs TRBV19 and TRBJ2-1, with TRBD2 identical over 10 junction bases. The receptor's source is an adult in good health. CDR3 region: CASSIISGGLGNEQFF. In nucleotides, the sequence is TGTGCCAGTAGTATTATTAGCGGGGGGCTAGGCAATGAGCAGTTCTTC.